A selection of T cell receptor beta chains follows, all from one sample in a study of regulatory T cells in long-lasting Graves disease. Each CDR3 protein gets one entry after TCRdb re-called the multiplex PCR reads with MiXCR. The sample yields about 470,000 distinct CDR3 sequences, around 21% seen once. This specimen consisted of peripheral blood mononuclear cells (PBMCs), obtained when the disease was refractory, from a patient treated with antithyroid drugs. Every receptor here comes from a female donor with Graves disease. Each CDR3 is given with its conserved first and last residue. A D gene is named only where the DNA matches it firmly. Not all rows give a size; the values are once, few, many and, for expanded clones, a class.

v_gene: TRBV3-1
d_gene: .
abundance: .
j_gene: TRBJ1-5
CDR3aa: CASSQGGRVGQPQHF
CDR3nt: TGTGCCAGCAGCCAAGGGGGGAGGGTTGGACAGCCCCAGCATTTT

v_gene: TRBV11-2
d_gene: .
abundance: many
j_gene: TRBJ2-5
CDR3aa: CASLYTSGQETQYF
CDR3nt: TGTGCCAGCCTCTACACCTCGGGCCAAGAGACCCAGTACTTC

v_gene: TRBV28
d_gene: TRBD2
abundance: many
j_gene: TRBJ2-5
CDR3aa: CASSYAGPGGETQYF
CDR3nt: TGTGCCAGCAGTTACGCTGGCCCCGGGGGGGAGACCCAGTACTTC

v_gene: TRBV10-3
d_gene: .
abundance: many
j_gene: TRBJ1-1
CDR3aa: CATKIGREVNTEAFF
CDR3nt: TGTGCCACCAAAATTGGGAGGGAGGTGAACACTGAAGCTTTCTTT

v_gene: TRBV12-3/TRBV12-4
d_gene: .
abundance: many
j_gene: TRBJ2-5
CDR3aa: CASSLLRTTQETQYF
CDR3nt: TGTGCCAGCAGTTTATTAAGGACTACGCAAGAGACCCAGTACTTC

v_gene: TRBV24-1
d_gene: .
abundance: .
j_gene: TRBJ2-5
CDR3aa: CATSDRVKETQYF
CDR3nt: TGTGCCACCAGTGACAGGGTGAAGGAGACCCAGTACTTC

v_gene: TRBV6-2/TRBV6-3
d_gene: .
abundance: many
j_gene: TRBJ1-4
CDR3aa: CASSFHGEKLFF
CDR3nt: TGTGCCAGCAGTTTTCATGGCGAAAAACTGTTTTTT

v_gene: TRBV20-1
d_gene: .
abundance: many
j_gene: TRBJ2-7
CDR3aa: CSAREPRKGPYEQYF
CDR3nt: TGCAGTGCTAGAGAACCCCGTAAGGGCCCCTACGAGCAGTACTTC

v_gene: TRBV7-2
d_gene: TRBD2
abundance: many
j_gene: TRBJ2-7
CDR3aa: CASHGGLAGFYEQYF
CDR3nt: TGTGCCAGCCATGGGGGCCTAGCGGGATTCTACGAGCAGTACTTC

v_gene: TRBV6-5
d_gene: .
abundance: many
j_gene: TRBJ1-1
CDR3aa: CASSYLTADRTEAFF
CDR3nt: TGTGCCAGCAGTTACTTGACGGCGGATAGAACTGAAGCTTTCTTT

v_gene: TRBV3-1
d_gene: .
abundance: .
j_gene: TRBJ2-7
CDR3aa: CASSQRVWTSAYEQYF
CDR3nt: TGTGCCAGCAGCCAACGCGTTTGGACCTCAGCCTACGAGCAGTACTTC

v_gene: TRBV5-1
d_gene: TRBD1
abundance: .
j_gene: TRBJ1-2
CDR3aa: CASSSPGQSYGYTF
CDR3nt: TGCGCCAGCAGCTCCCCGGGACAGTCCTATGGCTACACCTTC

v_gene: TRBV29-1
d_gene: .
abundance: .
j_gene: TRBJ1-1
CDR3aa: CSVEVGRNTEAFF
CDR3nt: TGCAGCGTTGAAGTTGGGCGGAACACTGAAGCTTTCTTT

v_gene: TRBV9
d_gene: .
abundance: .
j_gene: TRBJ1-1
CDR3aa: CASNVGGNTEAFF
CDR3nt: TGTGCCAGCAACGTAGGGGGTAACACTGAAGCTTTCTTT

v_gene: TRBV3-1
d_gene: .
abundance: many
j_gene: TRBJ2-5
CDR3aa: CASSRDAQTQYF
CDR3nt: TGTGCCAGCAGCAGGGACGCCCAGACCCAGTACTTC

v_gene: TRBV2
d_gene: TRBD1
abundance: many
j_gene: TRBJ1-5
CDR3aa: CASSELAGGMSNQPQHF
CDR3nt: TGTGCCAGCAGTGAACTAGCAGGGGGTATGAGCAATCAGCCCCAGCATTTT

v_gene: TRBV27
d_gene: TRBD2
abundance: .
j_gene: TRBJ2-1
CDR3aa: CASSFLAGENEQFF
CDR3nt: TGTGCCAGCAGTTTTCTAGCGGGGGAGAATGAGCAGTTCTTC

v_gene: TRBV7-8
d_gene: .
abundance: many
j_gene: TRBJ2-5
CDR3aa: CASSSGTLTETQYF
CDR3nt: TGTGCCAGCAGCTCCGGGACCCTCACGGAGACCCAGTACTTC

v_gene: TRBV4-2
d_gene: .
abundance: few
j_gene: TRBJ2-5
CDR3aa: CASSQDLGAWETQYF
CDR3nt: TGTGCCAGCAGCCAAGATCTGGGGGCCTGGGAGACCCAGTACTTC

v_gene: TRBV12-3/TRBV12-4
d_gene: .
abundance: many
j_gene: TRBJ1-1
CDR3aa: CASSLRDRTFF
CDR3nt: TGTGCCAGCAGTTTGCGGGACCGAACTTTCTTT

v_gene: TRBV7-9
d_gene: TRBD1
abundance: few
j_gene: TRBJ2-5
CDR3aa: CASSGSGGEEETQYF
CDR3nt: TGTGCCAGCAGCGGATCAGGGGGCGAGGAGGAGACCCAGTACTTC

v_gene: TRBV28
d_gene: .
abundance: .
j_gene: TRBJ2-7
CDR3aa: CASSALSDAYEQYF
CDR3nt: TGTGCCAGCAGTGCACTCTCAGATGCCTACGAGCAGTACTTC

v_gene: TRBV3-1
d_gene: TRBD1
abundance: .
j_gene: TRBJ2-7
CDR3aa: CASSQELSWDSTYEQYF
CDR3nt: TGTGCCAGCAGCCAAGAATTATCCTGGGACAGTACCTACGAGCAGTACTTC

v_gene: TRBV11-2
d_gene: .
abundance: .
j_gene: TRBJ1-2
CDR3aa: CASSAPWYGYTF
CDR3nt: TGTGCCAGCAGCGCCCCGTGGTATGGCTACACCTTC

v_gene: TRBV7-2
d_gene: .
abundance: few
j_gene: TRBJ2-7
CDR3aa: CASSLALGRGEIYEQYF
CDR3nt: TGTGCCAGCAGCTTAGCCCTAGGGAGAGGGGAAATTTACGAGCAGTACTTC

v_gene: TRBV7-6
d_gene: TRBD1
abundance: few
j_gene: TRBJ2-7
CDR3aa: CASSFRDRVYEQYF
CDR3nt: TGTGCCAGCAGCTTCCGGGACAGGGTTTACGAGCAGTACTTC

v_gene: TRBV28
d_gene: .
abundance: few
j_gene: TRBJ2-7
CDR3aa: CASSPPRRLEQYF
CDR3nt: TGTGCCAGCAGTCCCCCCCGGCGGCTCGAGCAGTACTTC

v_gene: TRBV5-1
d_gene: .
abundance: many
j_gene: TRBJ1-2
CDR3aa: CASSPSLAYGYTF
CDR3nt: TGCGCCAGCAGCCCAAGTCTGGCCTATGGCTACACCTTC

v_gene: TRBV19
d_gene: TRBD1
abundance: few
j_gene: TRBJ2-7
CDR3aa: CASSTLTGGEQYF
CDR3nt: TGTGCCAGTAGTACCTTGACAGGGGGCGAGCAGTACTTC

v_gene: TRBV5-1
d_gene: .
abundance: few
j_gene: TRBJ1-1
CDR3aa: CASGAGANTEASF
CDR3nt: TGCGCCAGCGGGGCAGGGGCGAACACTGAAGCTTCCTTT

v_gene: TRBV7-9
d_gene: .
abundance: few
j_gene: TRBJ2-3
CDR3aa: CASSYEGSFTDTQYF
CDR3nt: TGTGCCAGCAGTTACGAGGGGTCTTTCACAGATACGCAGTATTTT

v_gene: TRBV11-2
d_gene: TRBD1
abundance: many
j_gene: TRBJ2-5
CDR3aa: CASRPNSGQGGETQYF
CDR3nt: TGTGCCAGCAGACCCAATTCGGGACAGGGGGGAGAGACCCAGTACTTC

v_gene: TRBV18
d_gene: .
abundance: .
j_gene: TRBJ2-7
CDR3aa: CASSPPGRRSYEQYF
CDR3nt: TGTGCCAGCTCACCACCCGGGCGGAGGTCCTACGAGCAGTACTTC

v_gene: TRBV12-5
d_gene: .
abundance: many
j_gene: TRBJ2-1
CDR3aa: CASGLVIHGQGPHEQFF
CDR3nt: TGTGCTAGTGGTTTGGTCATTCATGGGCAGGGCCCGCATGAGCAGTTCTTC